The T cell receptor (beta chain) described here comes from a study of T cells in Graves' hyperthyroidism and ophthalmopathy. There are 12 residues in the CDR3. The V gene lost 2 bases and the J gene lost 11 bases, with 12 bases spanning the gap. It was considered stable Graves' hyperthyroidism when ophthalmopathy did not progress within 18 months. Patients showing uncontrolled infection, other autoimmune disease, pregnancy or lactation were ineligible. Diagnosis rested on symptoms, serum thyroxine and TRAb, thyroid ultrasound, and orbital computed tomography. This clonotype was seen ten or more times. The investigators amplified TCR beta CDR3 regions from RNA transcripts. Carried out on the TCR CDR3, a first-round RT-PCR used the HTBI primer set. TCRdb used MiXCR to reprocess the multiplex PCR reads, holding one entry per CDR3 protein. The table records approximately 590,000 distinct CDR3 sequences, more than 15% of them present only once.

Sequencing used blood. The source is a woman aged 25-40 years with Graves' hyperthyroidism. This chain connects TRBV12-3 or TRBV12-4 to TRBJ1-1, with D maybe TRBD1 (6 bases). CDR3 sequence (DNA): TGTGCCAGCAGTTTAAGGGGGGCCAAGGCTTTCTTT. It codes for CASSLRGAKAFF.